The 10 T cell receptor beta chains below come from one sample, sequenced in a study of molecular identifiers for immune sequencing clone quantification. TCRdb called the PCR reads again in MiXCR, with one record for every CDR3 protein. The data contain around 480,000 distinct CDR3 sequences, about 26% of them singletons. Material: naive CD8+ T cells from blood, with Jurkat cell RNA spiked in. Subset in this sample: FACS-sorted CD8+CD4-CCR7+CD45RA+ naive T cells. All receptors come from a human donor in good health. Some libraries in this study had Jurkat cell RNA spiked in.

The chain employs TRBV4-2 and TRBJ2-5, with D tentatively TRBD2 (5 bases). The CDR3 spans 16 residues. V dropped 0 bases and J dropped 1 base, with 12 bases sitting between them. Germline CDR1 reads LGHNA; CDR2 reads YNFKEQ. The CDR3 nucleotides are TGTGCCAGCAGCCAAGAGTTGAGCGGCCCCCAAGAGACCCAGTACTTC. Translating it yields CASSQELSGPQETQYF.

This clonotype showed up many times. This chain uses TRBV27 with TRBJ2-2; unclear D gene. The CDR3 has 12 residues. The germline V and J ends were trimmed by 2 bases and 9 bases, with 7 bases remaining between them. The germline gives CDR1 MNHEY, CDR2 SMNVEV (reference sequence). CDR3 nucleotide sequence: TGTGCCAGCAGTTTAATTAACCGGGAGCTGTTTTTT. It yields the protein CASSLINRELFF.

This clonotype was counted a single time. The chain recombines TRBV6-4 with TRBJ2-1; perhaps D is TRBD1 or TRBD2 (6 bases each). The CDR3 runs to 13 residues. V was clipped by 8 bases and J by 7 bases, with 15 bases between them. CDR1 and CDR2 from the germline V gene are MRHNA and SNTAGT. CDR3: CASGGTSRNEQFF. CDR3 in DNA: TGTGCCAGCGGAGGGACAAGCAGAAATGAGCAGTTCTTC.

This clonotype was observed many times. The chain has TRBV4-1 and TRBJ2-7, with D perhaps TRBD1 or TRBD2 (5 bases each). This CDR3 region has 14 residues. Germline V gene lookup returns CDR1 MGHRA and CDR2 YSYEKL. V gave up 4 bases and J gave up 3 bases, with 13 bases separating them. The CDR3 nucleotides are TGCGCCAGCAGCCCGAGGGACCCGGACTACGAGCAGTACTTC. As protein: CASSPRDPDYEQYF.

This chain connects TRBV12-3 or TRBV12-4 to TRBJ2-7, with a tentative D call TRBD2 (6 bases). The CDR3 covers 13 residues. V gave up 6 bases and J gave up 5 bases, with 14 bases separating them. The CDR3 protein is CASRIGGVDEQYF. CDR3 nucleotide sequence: TGTGCCAGCAGGATCGGGGGAGTCGACGAGCAGTACTTC.

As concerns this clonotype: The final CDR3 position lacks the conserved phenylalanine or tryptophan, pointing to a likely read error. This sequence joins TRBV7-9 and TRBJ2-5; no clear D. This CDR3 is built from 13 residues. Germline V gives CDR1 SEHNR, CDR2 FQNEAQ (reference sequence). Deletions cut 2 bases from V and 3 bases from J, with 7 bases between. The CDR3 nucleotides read TGTGCCAGCAGCTTATCGTTGGAAGAGACCCAGTACTCC. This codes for CASSLSLEETQYS.

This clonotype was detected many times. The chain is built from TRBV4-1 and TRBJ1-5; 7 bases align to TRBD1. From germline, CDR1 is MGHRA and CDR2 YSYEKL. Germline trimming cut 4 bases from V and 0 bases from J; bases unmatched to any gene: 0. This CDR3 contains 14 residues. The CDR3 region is CASSPGGSNQPQHF. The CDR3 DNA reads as TGCGCCAGCAGCCCAGGGGGTAGCAATCAGCCCCAGCATTTT.

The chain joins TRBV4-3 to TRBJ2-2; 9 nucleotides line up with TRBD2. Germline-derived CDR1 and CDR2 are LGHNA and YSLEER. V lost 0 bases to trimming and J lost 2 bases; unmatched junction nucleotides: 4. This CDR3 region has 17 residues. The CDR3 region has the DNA TGCGCCAGCAGCCAAGATAGCGGGGGCGCTAACACCGGGGAGCTGTTTTTT. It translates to CASSQDSGGANTGELFF.

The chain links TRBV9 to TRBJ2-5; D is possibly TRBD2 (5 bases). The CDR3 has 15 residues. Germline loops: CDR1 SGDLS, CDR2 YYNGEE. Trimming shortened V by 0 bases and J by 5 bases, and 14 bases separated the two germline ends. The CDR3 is CASSVGGGSTETQYF. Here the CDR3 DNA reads TGTGCCAGCAGCGTAGGCGGAGGTAGCACTGAGACCCAGTACTTC.

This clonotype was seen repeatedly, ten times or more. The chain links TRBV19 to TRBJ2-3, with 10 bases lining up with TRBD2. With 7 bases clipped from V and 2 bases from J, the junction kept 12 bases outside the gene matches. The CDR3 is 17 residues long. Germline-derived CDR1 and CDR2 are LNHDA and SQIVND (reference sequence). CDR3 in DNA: TGTGCCAGTACCAGCTGGGGACTAGCGACTGACACAGATACGCAGTATTTT. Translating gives CASTSWGLATDTDTQYF.